This T cell receptor beta chain is from a study of T cells in Graves' hyperthyroidism and ophthalmopathy. The overall study: Peripheral blood was taken when the disease was first diagnosed, before any treatment began.

The source material, RNA transcripts, was used to amplify TCR beta CDR3 regions. A set of HTBI primers served as the primers for a first-round RT-PCR of the TCR CDR3. TCRdb re-called the multiplex PCR reads through MiXCR, storing one row per CDR3 protein. The sample holds 350,000 to 400,000 distinct CDR3 sequences, about 19% seen once. Diagnosing involved the use of clinical symptoms, serum thyroxine and TRAb, thyroid ultrasound and orbital computed tomography. This clonotype came up many times. CDR3 size: 15 residues. J was trimmed by 0 bases and V by 5 bases; bases with no gene match: 5. Germline CDR1 reads MDHEN; CDR2 reads SYDVKM.

This TCR was sampled from a woman between 18 and 29 years old with Graves' hyperthyroidism. This chain joins TRBV28 and TRBJ2-7; 9 bases map to TRBD1. Sequencing used blood. The CDR3 DNA reads TGTGCCAGCAGTACTACAGGGGGCAGCTCCTACGAGCAGTACTTC. Encoded protein: CASSTTGGSSYEQYF.